These T cell receptor beta chains were read from a single sample in a study of cytomegalovirus exposure and HLA in healthy donors. Sequenced by immunoSEQ multiplex PCR; TCRdb stores in-frame clones only, minus some. The sample records 140,000 to 150,000 clones, about 80% being singletons. Sequences were obtained from PBMCs. These TCRs come from a man aged 35-49 years in good health and CMV-seropositive. CDR3s include the opening cysteine and the closing phenylalanine or tryptophan. The D gene is left open where the match is weak. Some rows have no size entry. The others give once, few or many, or a class for an expanded clone.

J gene: TRBJ2-1
V gene: TRBV7-2
clone size: once
D gene: NA
CDR3 protein: CASSWGGGSVSEQFF
CDR3 DNA: TGTGCCAGCAGCTGGGGGGGCGGGAGTGTGAGTGAGCAGTTCTTC

J gene: TRBJ2-3
V gene: TRBV28
clone size: NA
D gene: NA
CDR3 protein: CASSSTPAASTDTQYF
CDR3 DNA: TGTGCCAGCAGTTCCACCCCGGCGGCTAGCACAGATACGCAGTATTTT

J gene: TRBJ2-1
V gene: TRBV28
clone size: NA
D gene: TRBD2
CDR3 protein: CASSLAGGLSYNEQFF
CDR3 DNA: TGTGCCAGCAGCCTAGCGGGAGGCCTCTCCTACAATGAGCAGTTCTTC

J gene: TRBJ2-7
V gene: TRBV6-5
clone size: NA
D gene: TRBD1
CDR3 protein: CASSYDRGLYEQYF
CDR3 DNA: TGTGCCAGCAGTTACGACAGGGGGCTTTATGAGCAGTACTTC

J gene: TRBJ2-5
V gene: TRBV7-8
clone size: NA
D gene: NA
CDR3 protein: CASSLAYGLGGKETQYF
CDR3 DNA: TGTGCCAGCAGCTTAGCGTATGGACTAGGGGGAAAGGAGACCCAGTACTTC

J gene: TRBJ2-1
V gene: TRBV28
clone size: NA
D gene: TRBD2
CDR3 protein: CASSPLRSGRGNYIQFF
CDR3 DNA: TGTGCCAGCAGTCCCCTGAGGAGCGGGAGGGGAAACTATATCCAGTTCTTC

J gene: TRBJ2-7
V gene: TRBV5-1
clone size: few
D gene: TRBD1
CDR3 protein: CASSRWGDRAEQYF
CDR3 DNA: TGCGCCAGCAGCCGTTGGGGGGACAGGGCCGAGCAGTACTTC

J gene: TRBJ1-1
V gene: TRBV11-2
clone size: NA
D gene: NA
CDR3 protein: CASRSIKGAFVTEAFF
CDR3 DNA: TGTGCCAGCAGAAGTATTAAAGGGGCTTTCGTCACTGAAGCTTTCTTT

J gene: TRBJ2-5
V gene: TRBV5-1
clone size: NA
D gene: TRBD2
CDR3 protein: CASSLAGGREQETQYF
CDR3 DNA: TGCGCCAGCAGCTTGGCCGGTGGGAGGGAACAAGAGACCCAGTACTTC

J gene: TRBJ2-1
V gene: TRBV19
clone size: NA
D gene: TRBD2
CDR3 protein: CASSGSGGAYNEQFF
CDR3 DNA: TGTGCCAGTAGTGGGAGCGGGGGGGCCTACAATGAGCAGTTCTTC

J gene: TRBJ2-6
V gene: TRBV19
clone size: NA
D gene: TRBD1
CDR3 protein: CASSTDRGRRGANVLTF
CDR3 DNA: TGTGCCAGTAGTACGGACAGGGGGCGAAGGGGGGCCAACGTCCTGACTTTC